The rows below give T cell receptor beta chains drawn from one sample of a study of blood T cell repertoires in COVID-19. Produced via immunoSEQ multiplex PCR; TCRdb's table is partial and in-frame only. Among about 82,000 clones, approximately 90% were seen once, and the ten largest hold more than 0.95%. Sequencing was carried out using PBMCs or T cells enriched from blood (not recorded which). These receptors all come from a woman aged 50 to 60 with acute COVID-19. The CDR3 runs from the conserved cysteine through the conserved F or W. The D gene is left open where the match is weak. Clone size is given for some rows only: seen once, a few or many times, or a class if the clone is expanded.

clone_size	j_call	v_call	d_call	cdr3_nt	cdr3_aa
.	TRBJ1-1	TRBV2	.	TGTGCCAGCAGTGTTCAAGGAGGGAACACTGAAGCTTTCTTT	CASSVQGGNTEAFF
.	TRBJ2-2	TRBV2	TRBD1	TGTGCCAGCAGGAACAGGGGGCACACCGGGGAGCTGTTTTTT	CASRNRGHTGELFF
.	TRBJ1-5	TRBV28	.	TGTGCCAGCAGTTTAGGGGGACAAGGGTCTTATCAGCCCCAGCATTTT	CASSLGGQGSYQPQHF
.	TRBJ2-1	TRBV11-2	.	TGTGCCAGCAGCTCCCGTGAGGGAGTAGAGCAGTTCTTC	CASSSREGVEQFF
once	TRBJ2-3	TRBV18	TRBD1	TGTGCCAGCTCACTGGGACAGGTGGGCACAGATACGCAGTATTTT	CASSLGQVGTDTQYF
.	TRBJ2-7	TRBV19	TRBD2	TGTGCCAGTAGTATCGGCGGAGCTAGCGGGAGGTCCTACGAGCAGTACTTC	CASSIGGASGRSYEQYF
.	TRBJ2-1	TRBV4-3	.	TGCGCCAGCAGCCAAGAGGGCCGTTACAATGAGCAGTTCTTC	CASSQEGRYNEQFF
.	TRBJ1-2	TRBV24-1	.	TGTGCCACCAGTGGGGGAGTGGGGGCGGACTATGGCTACACCTTC	CATSGGVGADYGYTF
.	TRBJ2-1	TRBV3-1/TRBV3-2	TRBD2	TGTGCCAGCAGCCAGGAATGGGCTAGCGGGAGCAATGAGCAGTTCTTC	CASSQEWASGSNEQFF
.	TRBJ2-2	TRBV29-1	TRBD2	TGCAGCGTTCGGCCTAGCGGGGCCGGGGAGCTGTTTTTT	CSVRPSGAGELFF
.	TRBJ1-2	TRBV2	.	TGTGCCAGCAGGAGGATTGGGTATGGCTACACCTTC	CASRRIGYGYTF
.	TRBJ1-6	TRBV6-6	.	TGTGCCAGCAGGGACAGTTATAATTCACCCCTCCACTTT	CASRDSYNSPLHF
few	TRBJ1-4	TRBV10-2	.	TGCGCCAGCAGCCTAACCGGGACATCGGCTACAACTAATGAAAAACTGTTTTTT	CASSLTGTSATTNEKLFF
.	TRBJ2-7	TRBV24-1	.	TGTGCCACCAGTGATTTGTCATCCGAGCAGTACTTC	CATSDLSSEQYF
.	TRBJ2-2	TRBV18	.	TGTGCCAGCTCACCTTTCGGAGCCGGGGAGCTGTTTTTT	CASSPFGAGELFF
.	TRBJ2-1	TRBV4-1	TRBD1	TGCGCCAGCAGCCATCGACAGGGGTCAGAGAATGAGCAGTTCTTC	CASSHRQGSENEQFF
once	TRBJ2-2	TRBV10-3	TRBD1	TGTGCCACTATGAGGGGACAGGTGAACACCGGGGAGCTGTTTTTT	CATMRGQVNTGELFF
.	TRBJ1-2	TRBV29-1	.	TGCAGCGTTGAGGCGGTCAGGGAACGCTATGGCTACACCTTC	CSVEAVRERYGYTF
.	TRBJ1-2	TRBV18	.	TGTGCCAGCTCACAACAAGGGGGTAATGGCTACACCTTC	CASSQQGGNGYTF
.	TRBJ2-1	TRBV25-1	.	TGTGCCAGCAGTGTTTCCCTCGACAGGGAGCAGTTCTTC	CASSVSLDREQFF
once	TRBJ1-1	TRBV11-2	.	TGTGCCAGCAGCCAAGACAGAGACACTGAAGCTTTCTTT	CASSQDRDTEAFF
.	TRBJ2-2	TRBV19	.	TGTGCCGGGGAGGGGGATGAAACCGGGGAGCTGTTTTTT	CAGEGDETGELFF
.	TRBJ2-3	TRBV5-8	TRBD1	TGTGCCAGCAGTAGGACAGGGGGTACAGATACGCAGTATTTT	CASSRTGGTDTQYF
.	TRBJ1-1	TRBV24-1	.	TGTGCCACCAGAGACAGTTGGGGGGACACTGAAGCTTTCTTT	CATRDSWGDTEAFF
.	TRBJ1-1	TRBV7-9	.	TGTGCCAGCAGCTTCGTCGGAGGCACCACTGAAGCTTTCTTT	CASSFVGGTTEAFF
.	TRBJ2-5	TRBV11-3	.	TGTGCCAGCTCATCAGGGATAGAGACCCAGTACTTC	CASSSGIETQYF
.	TRBJ2-2	TRBV3-1/TRBV3-2	TRBD1	TGTGCCAGCAGCTACGACAGGGTTACCGGGGAGCTGTTTTTT	CASSYDRVTGELFF
.	TRBJ2-7	TRBV10-2	TRBD2	TGCGCCAGCAGTGATTCTAGCGGGAGCTCCTACGAGCAGTACTTC	CASSDSSGSSYEQYF
.	TRBJ1-4	TRBV5-6	.	TGTGCCAGCAGCTTGGCGGCAGGGGCCGATGAAAAACTGTTTTTT	CASSLAAGADEKLFF
once	TRBJ2-5	TRBV19	TRBD2	TGTGCCAGTAGTATAGTAGCGAGCGGGAGTTTTAGGGAGACCCAGTACTTC	CASSIVASGSFRETQYF
.	TRBJ2-2	TRBV2	.	TGTGCCAGCAGTGATCGAGGAGGGTATAACACCGGGGAGCTGTTTTTT	CASSDRGGYNTGELFF
once	TRBJ2-3	TRBV3-1/TRBV3-2	.	TGTGCCAGCAGCCCCCCTCAGGCAGATACGCAGTATTTT	CASSPPQADTQYF
.	TRBJ2-6	TRBV3-1/TRBV3-2	.	TGTGCCAGCAGCCCTTATGGGACACCTAGCTCTGGGGCCAACGTCCTGACTTTC	CASSPYGTPSSGANVLTF
once	TRBJ1-1	TRBV9	.	TGTGCCAGCAGCGAAAGGATAGGGGGCACTGAAGCTTTCTTT	CASSERIGGTEAFF
.	TRBJ2-1	TRBV19	.	TGTGCCAGCAGTAGTGGGCGCACCTACAATGAGCAGTTCTTC	CASSSGRTYNEQFF
.	TRBJ2-2	TRBV12-3/TRBV12-4	TRBD1	TGTGCCAGCAACCAACAGGGGACCGGGGAGCTGTTTTTT	CASNQQGTGELFF
.	TRBJ2-1	TRBV5-8	.	TGTGCCAGCAGCCGAGGGGGGACTACCTACAATGAGCAGTTCTTC	CASSRGGTTYNEQFF
.	TRBJ1-2	TRBV24-1	.	TGTGCCACCAGTGGGGACACGGAATATGGCTACACCTTC	CATSGDTEYGYTF
.	TRBJ2-2	TRBV7-2	.	TGTGCCAGCAGCTACCGACAGGTCGGGAACACCGGGGAGCTGTTTTTT	CASSYRQVGNTGELFF
.	TRBJ1-5	TRBV19	.	TGTGCCAGTAGTAGTACAGTCAATAGCAATCAGCCCCAGCATTTT	CASSSTVNSNQPQHF
few	TRBJ2-7	TRBV6-1	TRBD1	TGTGCCAGCAGTGAAGCTGGGACAGGCCTACCCTACGAGCAGTACTTC	CASSEAGTGLPYEQYF
.	TRBJ1-2	TRBV2	.	TGTGCCAGCAGACCCACAGTTGGTGGCTACACCTTC	CASRPTVGGYTF
.	TRBJ1-2	TRBV7-8	TRBD1	TGTGCCAGCAGCTTAGCGGACAGGGGGCAGGGAGGCTACACCTTC	CASSLADRGQGGYTF
once	TRBJ1-2	TRBV27	.	TGTGCCAGCAGTTTAGCTCAAATGACATACATTCGACATGGCTACACCTTC	CASSLAQMTYIRHGYTF
.	TRBJ1-6	TRBV6-5	TRBD1	TGTGCCAGCAGCCCACAGGGGTTAGGAGGTTCACCCCTCCACTTT	CASSPQGLGGSPLHF
.	TRBJ1-1	TRBV14	TRBD1	TGTGCCAGCAGCCCGAGACAGGGCGAGAACACTGAAGCTTTCTTT	CASSPRQGENTEAFF
.	TRBJ2-1	TRBV6-5	TRBD2	TGTGCCAGCAGTTACTACGGGACTAGCGGAGCAGAGCAGTTCTTC	CASSYYGTSGAEQFF
.	TRBJ2-7	TRBV9	TRBD1	TGTGCCAGCAGCCTCCAACTCCCGGGACAGGGCTCCTACGAGCAGTACTTC	CASSLQLPGQGSYEQYF